This T cell receptor beta chain was captured in a study of T cells in Graves' hyperthyroidism and ophthalmopathy. This clonotype came up many times. The CDR3 extends over 15 amino acids. Germline V gives CDR1 ENHRY, CDR2 SYGVKD. J was trimmed by 2 bases and V by 9 bases; bases with no gene match: 9. Amplification of TCR beta CDR3 regions used RNA as the template. The study used the HTBI primer set for a first-round RT-PCR of the TCR CDR3. TCRdb re-analysed the multiplex PCR reads in MiXCR, keeping a single row per CDR3 protein. The sample lists fewer than 550,000 distinct CDR3 sequences, about a sixth seen once, with approximately 14% in the top ten.

This receptor was taken from a woman aged 18-30 years with Graves' hyperthyroidism. The sequenced sample consisted of blood. This chain joins TRBV10-3 and TRBJ2-5; TRBD1 agrees at 10 bases. CDR3 region: CAMGKDRGQQETQYF. As DNA, the CDR3 is TGTGCCATGGGAAAAGACAGGGGGCAACAAGAGACCCAGTACTTC.